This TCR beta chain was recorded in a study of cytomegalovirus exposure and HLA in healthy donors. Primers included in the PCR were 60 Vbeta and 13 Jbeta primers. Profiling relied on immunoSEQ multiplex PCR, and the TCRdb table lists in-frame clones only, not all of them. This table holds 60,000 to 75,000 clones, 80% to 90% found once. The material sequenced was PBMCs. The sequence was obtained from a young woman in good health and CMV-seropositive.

The DNA of the CDR3 is TGTGCCAGCAGCTTAACTACTAGCAGGAACACCGGGGAGCTGTTTTTT. Amino acid sequence: CASSLTTSRNTGELFF. The chain carries TRBV13 and TRBJ2-2; weak D call: TRBD2 (6 bases). This CDR3 comprises 16 residues. With 2 bases removed from V and 1 base from J, the gap between germline ends came to 11 bases. Germline loops: CDR1 PRHDT, CDR2 FYEKMQ (reference sequence). Together with reference TRBV13 and TRBJ2-2, the CDR3 gives the full variable domain: AAGVIQSPRHLIKEKRETATLKCYPIPRHDTVYWYQQGPGQDPQFLISFYEKMQSDKGSIPDRFSAQQFSDYHSELNMSSLELGDSALYFCASSLTTSRNTGELFFGEGSRLTVL.